One and the same sample provided the 5 T cell receptor beta chains below, sequenced in a study of T-cell reconstitution after alpha-beta-depleted transplantation in children. Study-wide points: After one year, T-cell counts and TCRbeta diversity mostly came from new T cells.

As it was prepared, the TCRbeta library received unique molecular identifiers. TCRdb re-derived calls from the PCR reads in MiXCR, one entry per CDR3 protein. The sample contains approximately 300,000 distinct CDR3 sequences, nearly 8% of which appear only once. These TCRs' antigens remain unknown. This specimen was peripheral blood, taken 360 days after TCRalphabeta/CD19-depleted stem cell transplant. Every receptor here comes from a female patient between 2 and 15 years old who had a stem cell transplant for Fanconi anemia, so the T cells may come from the graft donor.

Many counts were recorded for this clonotype. This rearrangement joins TRBV3-1 to TRBJ2-1; 7 bases line up with TRBD1. V shed 3 bases, J shed 9 bases, and the junction held 5 bases outside the gene matches. Germline V CDR1 and CDR2: LGHDT, YNNKEL (reference sequence). The CDR3 loop spans 13 amino acids. This CDR3 is CASSQGTAAEQFF. In nucleotides, the CDR3 is TGTGCCAGCAGCCAGGGGACAGCGGCTGAGCAGTTCTTC.

This clonotype was seen at least ten times. The rearrangement links TRBV4-3 to TRBJ1-2; D is perhaps TRBD1 (5 bases). The CDR3 is made up of 14 amino acids. V lost 0 bases and J 8 bases, leaving 13 bases between the germline ends. CDR1 and CDR2 (germline): LGHNA, YSLEER. The CDR3 coding sequence is TGCGCCAGCAGCCAAGAGGAGACAGCTATGGGCTACACCTTC. Translating it yields CASSQEETAMGYTF.

This clonotype was counted ten times or more. This chain joins TRBV6-5 and TRBJ1-4; tentative D call: TRBD1 (6 bases). CDR1 and CDR2 from the germline V gene are MNHEY and SVGAGI. CDR3 length: 15 residues. V was cut by 0 bases and J by 8 bases, with 13 bases left in between. The CDR3 region is CASSYSQGIGEKLFF. DNA for the CDR3: TGTGCCAGCAGTTACTCTCAGGGGATAGGAGAAAAACTGTTTTTT.

This clonotype was counted between two and nine times. The V and J genes are TRBV11-1 and TRBJ2-2; TRBD2 matches at 15 bases. Germline V lookup: CDR1 SGHAT, CDR2 FQDESV (reference sequence). The CDR3 consists of 18 residues. V lost 5 bases to trimming and J lost 4 bases; unmatched junction nucleotides: 8. The CDR3 sequence: CASSPRTSGGASTGELFF. In DNA, the CDR3 is TGTGCCAGCAGCCCGCGGACTAGCGGGGGGGCCAGCACCGGGGAGCTGTTTTTT.

This clonotype was recorded many times. V usage is TRBV5-1 and J usage is TRBJ2-3; 9 bases align to TRBD2. CDR3 length: 16 amino acids. J lost 6 bases, V lost 6 bases, and 14 bases had no gene match. CDR1 is SGHRS, CDR2 YFSETQ, per germline. The CDR3 reads CASKPNSGGDQDTQYF. The CDR3 region has the DNA TGCGCCAGCAAGCCAAATAGCGGGGGAGATCAGGATACGCAGTATTTT.